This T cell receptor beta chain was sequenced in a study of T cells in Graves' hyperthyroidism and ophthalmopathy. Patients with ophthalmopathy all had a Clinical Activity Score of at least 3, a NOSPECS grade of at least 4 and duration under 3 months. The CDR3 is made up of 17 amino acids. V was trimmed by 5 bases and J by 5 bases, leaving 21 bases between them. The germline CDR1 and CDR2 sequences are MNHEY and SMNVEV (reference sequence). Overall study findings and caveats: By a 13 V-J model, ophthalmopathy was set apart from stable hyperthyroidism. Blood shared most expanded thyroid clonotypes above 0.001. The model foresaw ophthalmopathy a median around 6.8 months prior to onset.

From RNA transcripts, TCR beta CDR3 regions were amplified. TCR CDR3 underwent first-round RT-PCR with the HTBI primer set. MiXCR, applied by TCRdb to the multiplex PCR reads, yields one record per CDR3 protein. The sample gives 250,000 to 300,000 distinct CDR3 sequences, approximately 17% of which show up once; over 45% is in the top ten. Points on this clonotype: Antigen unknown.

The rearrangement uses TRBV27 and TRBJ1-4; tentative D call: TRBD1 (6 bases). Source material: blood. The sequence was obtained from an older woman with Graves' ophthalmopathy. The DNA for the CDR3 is TGTGCCAGCAGTCTACGGGTGACAGGACAGAGAAATGAAAAACTGTTTTTT. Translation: CASSLRVTGQRNEKLFF.